This T cell receptor beta chain stems from a study of cytotoxic CD8 clonotypes in ibrutinib-treated CLL. Overall study findings and caveats: Higher clonality was seen at ibrutinib response and a return toward baseline at progression.

This CDR3 region has 16 residues. Germline CDR1 and CDR2: MGHDK and SYGVNS. Trimming removed 2 bases from V and 6 bases from J; junction bases left unmatched: 8. To note about this clone: Its specificity is not known.

Targeted sequencing depth ranged from 1 in 200,000 to 1 in 1 million T cells. TCRdb keeps only in-frame clones here, not all; method: immunoSEQ multiplex PCR. Here the sample spans over 100,000 clones, 80% to 90% being singletons. This receptor was identified in a human donor with chronic lymphocytic leukemia. The sample was PBMCs, taken after 24 months of ibrutinib treatment. This chain uses TRBV25-1 with TRBJ2-1; the match to TRBD1 covers 9 bases. CDR3 bases: TGTGCCAGCAGTGAAACCGGGACAGGGATTTCCAATGAGCAGTTCTTC. It translates to CASSETGTGISNEQFF.